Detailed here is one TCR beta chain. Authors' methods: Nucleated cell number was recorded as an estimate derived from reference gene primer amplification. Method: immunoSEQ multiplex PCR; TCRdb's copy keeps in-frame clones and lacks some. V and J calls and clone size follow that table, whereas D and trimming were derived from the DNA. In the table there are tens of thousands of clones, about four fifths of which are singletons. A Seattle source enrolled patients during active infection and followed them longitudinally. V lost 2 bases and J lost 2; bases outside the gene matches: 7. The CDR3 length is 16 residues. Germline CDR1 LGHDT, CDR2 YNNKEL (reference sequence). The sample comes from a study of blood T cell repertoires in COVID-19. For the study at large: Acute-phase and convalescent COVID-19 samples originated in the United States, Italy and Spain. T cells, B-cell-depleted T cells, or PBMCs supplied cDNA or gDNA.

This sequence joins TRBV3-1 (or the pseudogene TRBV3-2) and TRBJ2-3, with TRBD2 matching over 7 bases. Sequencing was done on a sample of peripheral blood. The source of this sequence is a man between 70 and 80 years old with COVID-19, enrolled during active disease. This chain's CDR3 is CASSQLSGGVTDTQYF. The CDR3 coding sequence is TGTGCCAGCAGCCAATTGTCTGGGGGGGTCACAGATACGCAGTATTTT.